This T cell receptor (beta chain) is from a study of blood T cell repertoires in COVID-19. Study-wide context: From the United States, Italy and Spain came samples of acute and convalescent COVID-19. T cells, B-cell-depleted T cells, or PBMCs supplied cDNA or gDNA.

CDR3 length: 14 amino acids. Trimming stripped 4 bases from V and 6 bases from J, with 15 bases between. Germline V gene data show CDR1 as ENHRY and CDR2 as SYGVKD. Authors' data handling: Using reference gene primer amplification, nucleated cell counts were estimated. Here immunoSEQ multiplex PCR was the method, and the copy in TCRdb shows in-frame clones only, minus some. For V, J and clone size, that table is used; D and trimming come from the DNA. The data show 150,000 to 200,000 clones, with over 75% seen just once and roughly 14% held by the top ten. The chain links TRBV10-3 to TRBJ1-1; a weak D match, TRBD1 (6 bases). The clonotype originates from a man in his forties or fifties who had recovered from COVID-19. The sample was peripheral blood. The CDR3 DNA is TGTGCCATCAGTGTGACAGGCAGTCGGTCTGAAGCTTTCTTT. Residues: CAISVTGSRSEAFF.